Sample share makes the clone carrying this TCR beta chain medium-sized. Germline V gene data show CDR1 as LNHDA and CDR2 as SQIVND (reference sequence). The V end was cut by 0 bases, the J end by 6 bases, with 6 bases between. This CDR3 contains 13 residues. The sample belongs to a study of early T cells in non-severe SARS-CoV-2 infection. Using its own MiXCR run on the 5' RACE reads, TCRdb lists one record per CDR3 protein. The profile shows under 20,000 distinct CDR3 sequences, roughly 5% of them singletons. The chain is built from TRBV19 and TRBJ1-5; D is ambiguous. This TCR came from an adult who was a healthcare worker with PCR-confirmed SARS-CoV-2 infection or an uninfected control (not recorded which). Source material: whole blood. DNA for the CDR3: TGTGCCAGTAGTATAGATGCATCTCAGCCCCAGCATTTT. It yields the protein CASSIDASQPQHF.